This TCR beta chain was recovered during a study of T cell repertoires in cytomegalovirus infection. At the level of the study: A matching HLA type, together with CMV infection, was signaled by public TCR beta signatures. Study observations and caveats: Cumulative public TCR beta family frequency identified CMV carriers with the relevant HLA. Within the response measured ex vivo, HLA-C-restricted CMV-specific TCR beta clonotypes were dominant.

Remarks on this clonotype: The antigen remains undetermined. One end of the junction does not line up with germline, which may come from a read error.

TCRdb ran MiXCR on the reads and lists one entry per CDR3 protein. The repertoire holds about 330,000 distinct CDR3 sequences, with around 9.5% as singletons. The germline V gene has CDR1 SGHVS and CDR2 FQNEAQ. This CDR3 spans 12 amino acids. The genes are TRBV7-8 and TRBJ2-1; D remains unclear. The source is a human donor in good health (CMV status not recorded). Some clones in this sample may be carry-over from other donors' samples. The sequenced sample was PBMCs. The CDR3 region is CASRLGDNEQFF. The CDR3 DNA follows: TGTGCCAGCAGGTTAGGAGACAATGAGCAGTTCTTC.